This TCR beta chain was sequenced during a study of cytomegalovirus exposure and HLA in healthy donors. This CDR3 spans 16 amino acids. Germline-derived CDR1 and CDR2 are SGHNT and YYREEE (reference sequence). The V gene lost 7 bases and the J gene lost 0 bases, with 20 bases spanning the gap. Only a few counts were recorded for this clone. The antigen remains undetermined. Overall study findings and caveats: It was confirmed in vitro that a few of the CMV-associated chains were specific for CMV antigens. A reported reduction in N-insertions relative to the approximately 690-donor mean was seen in an Asian-associated ancestry cluster in a later analysis. Analysis performed later found more than 15,000 TCR beta sequences associated with HLA alleles at 0.05 false discovery rate.

Primers for the PCR totalled 60 Vbeta and 13 Jbeta. Measured with immunoSEQ multiplex PCR; TCRdb has only the in-frame clones, and not every one. The sample lists 90,000 to 120,000 clones; about three quarters were seen once. The source material was PBMCs. The source of this sequence is a female donor in good health and CMV-seropositive. This chain uses TRBV5-4 with TRBJ2-7; a possible D gene is TRBD1 (7 bases). CDR3 DNA: TGTGCCAGCTCTAGTGAAGGCGGGACAGTCTCCTACGAGCAGTACTTC. It codes for CASSSEGGTVSYEQYF.